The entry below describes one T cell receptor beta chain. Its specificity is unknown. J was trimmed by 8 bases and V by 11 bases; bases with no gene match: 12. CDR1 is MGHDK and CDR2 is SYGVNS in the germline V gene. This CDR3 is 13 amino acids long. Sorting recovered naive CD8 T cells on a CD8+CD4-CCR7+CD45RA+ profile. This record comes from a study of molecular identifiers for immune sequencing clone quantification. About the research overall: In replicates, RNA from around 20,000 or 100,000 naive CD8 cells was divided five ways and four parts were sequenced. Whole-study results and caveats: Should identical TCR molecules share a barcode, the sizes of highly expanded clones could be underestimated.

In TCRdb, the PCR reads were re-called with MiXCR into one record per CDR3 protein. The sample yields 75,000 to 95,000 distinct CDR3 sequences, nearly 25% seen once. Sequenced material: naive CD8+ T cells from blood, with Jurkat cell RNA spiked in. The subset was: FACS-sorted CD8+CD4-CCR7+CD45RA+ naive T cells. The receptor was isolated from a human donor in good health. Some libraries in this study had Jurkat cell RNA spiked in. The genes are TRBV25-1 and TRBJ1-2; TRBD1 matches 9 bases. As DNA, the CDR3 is TGTGCCTCTCACCCGGGACAGGGTGGAGGCTACACCTTC. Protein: CASHPGQGGGYTF.